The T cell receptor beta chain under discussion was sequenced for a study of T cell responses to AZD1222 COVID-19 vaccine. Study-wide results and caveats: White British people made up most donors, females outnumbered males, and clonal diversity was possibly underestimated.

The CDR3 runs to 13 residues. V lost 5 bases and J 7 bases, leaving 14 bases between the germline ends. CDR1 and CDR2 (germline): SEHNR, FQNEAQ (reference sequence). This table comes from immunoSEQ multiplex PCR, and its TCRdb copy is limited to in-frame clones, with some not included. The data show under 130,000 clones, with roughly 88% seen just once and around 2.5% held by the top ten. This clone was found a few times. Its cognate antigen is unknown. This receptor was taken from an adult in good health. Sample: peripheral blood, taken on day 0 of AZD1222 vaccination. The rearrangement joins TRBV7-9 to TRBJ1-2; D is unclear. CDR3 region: CASSPVGGPGYTF. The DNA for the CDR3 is TGTGCCAGCAGCCCGGTAGGAGGTCCTGGCTACACCTTC.